These 8 T cell receptor beta chains were sequenced from one sample in a study of blood T cell repertoires in COVID-19. Some clones are missing from TCRdb's copy, which holds only in-frame ones; the method was immunoSEQ multiplex PCR. This table holds approximately 110,000 clones, 85% found once. Sequences were obtained from peripheral blood. These receptors originate from a human donor in a cohort sampled during active COVID-19.

J is TRBJ2-2 and V is TRBV29-1; perhaps TRBD1 as D (6 bases). Between the trimmed V and J ends, which lost 4 bases and 1 base, there was a span of 7 bases. CDR3 length: 13 residues. CDR1 is SQVTM and CDR2 is ANQGSEA in the germline V gene. CDR3 sequence reads: CSVGTVNTGELFF. As DNA, the CDR3 is TGCAGCGTTGGGACAGTGAACACCGGGGAGCTGTTTTTT.

The chain has TRBV4-3 and TRBJ1-4; no definite D call. Germline V gene sequence: CDR1 LGHNA, CDR2 YSLEER. Trimming removed 0 bases from V and 3 bases from J, with 14 bases in between. This CDR3 comprises 17 residues. CDR3 DNA sequence: TGCGCCAGCAGCCAAGATGAGGAGCCGACCCCTAATGAAAAACTGTTTTTT. As protein: CASSQDEEPTPNEKLFF.

J is TRBJ2-1 and V is TRBV3-1 (or the pseudogene TRBV3-2); 8 nucleotides match TRBD1. Germline CDR1 LGHDT, CDR2 YNNKEL (reference sequence). The CDR3 loop spans 17 amino acids. J was trimmed by 12 bases and V by 4 bases; bases with no gene match: 20. The CDR3 DNA reads as TGTGCCAGCAGCCCCTCCTCGGGGACAGGCCTTACAATGATGCAGTTCTTC. Its translation is CASSPSSGTGLTMMQFF.

The genes are TRBV15 and TRBJ2-2; D perhaps matches TRBD1 (6 bases). CDR1 is LNHNV and CDR2 is YYDKDF in the germline V gene (reference sequence). This CDR3 is 13 amino acids long. Trimming removed 5 bases at V and 7 bases at J, with 11 bases between. The CDR3 loop is CATSGSRGGELFF. The CDR3 coding sequence is TGTGCCACCAGCGGAAGCAGGGGCGGGGAGCTGTTTTTT.

The V and J genes are TRBV5-1 and TRBJ1-1; D not certain. Germline lookup yields CDR1 SGHRS and CDR2 YFSETQ. With 0 bases removed from V and 4 bases from J, the gap between germline ends came to 13 bases. CDR3 length: 15 residues. CDR3 coding DNA: TGCGCCAGCAGCTTGGCTCGTCCGGCGGGCACTGAAGCTTTCTTT. Encoded protein: CASSLARPAGTEAFF.

The rearrangement joins TRBV19 to TRBJ2-3; D is perhaps TRBD2 (6 bases). V gave up 5 bases and J gave up 4 bases, with 16 bases separating them. This CDR3 has 15 amino acids. Per the germline V gene, CDR1 is LNHDA and CDR2 is SQIVND (reference sequence). CDR3 sequence: CASSSPSERSDTQYF. The CDR3 DNA is TGTGCCAGTAGTTCCCCTAGCGAGCGATCAGATACGCAGTATTTT.

V gene TRBV7-2 combines with J gene TRBJ2-7, with 10 bases identical to TRBD2. Trimming took 4 bases from V and 3 from J; bases not matched to a gene: 9. The CDR3 runs 16 residues. CDR1 is SGHTA and CDR2 is FQGNSA in the germline V gene. The DNA of the CDR3 is TGTGCCAGCAGCTACTCCCCCGAGCGGGAGGGCTACGAGCAGTACTTC. Translated: CASSYSPEREGYEQYF.

V gene TRBV5-1 combines with J gene TRBJ2-5; 7 bases are shared with TRBD2. Germline trimming cut 0 bases from V and 5 bases from J; bases unmatched to any gene: 13. Germline loops: CDR1 SGHRS, CDR2 YFSETQ. This CDR3 region has 17 residues. The chain's CDR3 is CASSLGSGARMQETQYF. The CDR3 nucleotides read TGCGCCAGCAGCTTGGGGAGCGGGGCCCGCATGCAGGAGACCCAGTACTTC. The full variable domain, its missing parts supplied by reference TRBV5-1 and TRBJ2-5, is KAGVTQTPRYLIKTRGQQVTLSCSPISGHRSVSWYQQTPGQGLQFLFEYFSETQRNKGNFPGRFSGRQFSNSRSEMNVSTLELGDSALYLCASSLGSGARMQETQYFGPGTRLLVL.